Listed here is a single TCR beta chain. Its antigen remains unknown. This CDR3 comprises 16 residues. CDR1 DFQATT and CDR2 SNEGSKA come from the germline V gene (reference sequence). These data come from a study of blood T cells in healthy people across ages. Next came a second PCR, run for about 7 to 12 cycles, which used a sample-barcoded 5' primer along with a J-beta primer mix. Each cDNA was tagged by a template-switch adaptor containing 12 random nucleotides. TCRdb processed the 5' RACE reads anew with MiXCR; each CDR3 protein has one entry. The sample includes 550,000 to 650,000 distinct CDR3 sequences, around a quarter of them seen just once. Study findings and constraints: Long-lived donors exceeded aged donors in naive CD4+ cells and diversity.

These data were likewise used in another study, on T cells of mothers and their children.

The V and J genes are TRBV20-1 and TRBJ2-5, with 13 bases lining up with TRBD2. The DNA end is a closer match to TRBJ2-7, so the J assignment may be wrong. This TCR was recovered from a boy between 2 and 10 years old in good health. Material for sequencing was blood. CDR3 in amino acids: CSARDPGTSGVAEQYF. For the CDR3, the DNA is TGCAGTGCTAGAGACCCGGGGACTAGCGGGGTTGCCGAGCAGTACTTC.